The next 27 T cell receptor beta chains were all read from a single sample in a study of control samples from healthy donors and cancer patients. Generated by immunoSEQ multiplex PCR, the TCRdb table keeps only in-frame clones and is missing some. The sample lists about 120,000 clones, 85% to 90% occurring once. Specimen: blood. These TCRs come from a woman aged 70-85 years in good health.

The rearrangement uses TRBV7-9 and TRBJ2-3, with D perhaps TRBD1 (5 bases). V was cut by 5 bases and J by 3 bases, with 9 bases left in between. The CDR3 contains 13 residues. Germline assignment: CDR1 SEHNR and CDR2 FQNEAQ (reference sequence). CDR3 sequence reads: CASSVQGTDTQYF. CDR3 nucleotide sequence: TGTGCCAGCAGCGTTCAGGGAACAGATACGCAGTATTTT.

The CDR3 here is CASRARADYGYTF. CDR3 coding DNA: TGTGCCAGCAGGGCCAGGGCCGACTATGGCTACACCTTC. The chain has TRBV2 and TRBJ1-2, with a weak D call TRBD1 (5 bases). V lost 6 bases and J lost 3, with 11 bases in between. CDR3 length equals 13 residues. Germline CDR1 reads SNHLY; CDR2 reads FYNNEI.

The count of this clone is one. The chain carries TRBV6-5 and TRBJ2-3, with no clear D. CDR3 length equals 14 residues. V was clipped by 6 bases and J by 0 bases, with 10 bases between them. CDR1 and CDR2 (germline): MNHEY, SVGAGI. The CDR3 here is CASRDRSSTDTQYF. In nucleotides, the CDR3 is TGTGCCAGCAGAGACCGTTCTAGCACAGATACGCAGTATTTT.

CDR3 DNA sequence: TGTGCCAGCAGTGGACGGCAGTTCTCTGGAAACACCATATATTTT. It encodes CASSGRQFSGNTIYF. The chain couples TRBV2 to TRBJ1-3; D gene unclear. Deletions cut 4 bases from V and 0 bases from J, with 10 bases between. Per the germline V gene, CDR1 is SNHLY and CDR2 is FYNNEI. This CDR3 comprises 15 residues.

J is TRBJ1-2 and V is TRBV27, with 9 nucleotides matching TRBD1. Looked up from germline, CDR1 is MNHEY and CDR2 is SMNVEV (reference sequence). V lost 6 bases, J lost 5 bases, and 7 bases stayed unmatched. The CDR3 totals 14 residues. In DNA, the CDR3 is TGTGCCAGCAGGCCACAGGGGGCTGGATATGGCTACACCTTC. Translated, it gives CASRPQGAGYGYTF.

The sample holds a few counts of this clone. The rearrangement joins TRBV4-2 to TRBJ1-2; D uncertain. The CDR3 extends over 16 amino acids. The germline CDR1 and CDR2 sequences are LGHNA and YNFKEQ. V lost 0 bases and J lost 0, with 11 bases in between. The CDR3 region is CASSQDFGTSNYGYTF. Written as DNA, the CDR3 is TGTGCCAGCAGCCAAGACTTTGGCACCTCTAACTATGGCTACACCTTC.

V usage is TRBV5-4 and J usage is TRBJ1-1; TRBD1 matches at 7 bases. Germline assignment: CDR1 SGHNT and CDR2 YYREEE (reference sequence). This CDR3 contains 12 residues. Trimming at V came to 6 bases and at J to 12 bases, leaving 11 bases not matched to a gene. In nucleotides, the CDR3 is TGTGCCAGCAATGACAGGGACACCAAGACTTTCTTT. Amino acids: CASNDRDTKTFF.

The rearrangement joins TRBV6-2 or TRBV6-3 to TRBJ1-2; D ambiguous. The CDR3 consists of 14 residues. Germline V gene lookup returns CDR1 MNHEY and CDR2 SVGEGT. V lost 5 bases to trimming and J lost 1 base, with 11 bases between them. CDR3 coding DNA: TGTGCCAGCAGTAGGGAGGTTGGTAACTATGGCTACACCTTC. This gives the protein CASSREVGNYGYTF.

V is TRBV5-1 and J is TRBJ2-1; 9 bases are a match to TRBD2. Germline loops: CDR1 SGHRS, CDR2 YFSETQ. The CDR3 length is 16 residues. Unmatched junction bases numbered 10, after V lost 4 bases and J lost 5 bases. CDR3 in amino acids: CASSLRTSAGNNEQFF. The CDR3 DNA sequence: TGCGCCAGCAGCCTAAGGACTAGCGCGGGGAACAATGAGCAGTTCTTC.

The rearrangement links TRBV19 to TRBJ2-2; 10 positions agree with TRBD1. This CDR3 has 14 residues. After removal of 6 bases from V and 5 bases from J, the junction contained 3 bases not matched to a gene. Germline CDR1 and CDR2: LNHDA and SQIVND (reference sequence). This CDR3 is CASRDRGGTGELFF. CDR3 sequence (DNA): TGTGCCAGTAGGGACAGGGGGGGAACCGGGGAGCTGTTTTTT.

Here the CDR3 DNA reads TGTGCCAGCAGCTTTTGGGGGCGCGGAACCGGGGAGCTGTTTTTT. Protein product: CASSFWGRGTGELFF. The V gene is TRBV5-6, the J gene TRBJ2-2; D is perhaps TRBD1 (6 bases). The CDR3 loop spans 15 amino acids. Germline loops: CDR1 SGHDT, CDR2 YYEEEE. Trimming pared 2 bases from V and 5 bases from J, leaving 13 bases between.

The rearrangement joins TRBV10-3 to TRBJ1-1; D unresolved. Per the germline V gene, CDR1 is ENHRY and CDR2 is SYGVKD. This CDR3 comprises 15 residues. V shed 0 bases and J shed 3 bases, with 11 bases lying between them. Written as DNA, the CDR3 is TGTGCCATCAGTGAGTCGGTGATGGGGTACACTGAAGCTTTCTTT. Translated: CAISESVMGYTEAFF.

CDR3 residues: CASSPGHQETQYF. The CDR3 DNA reads TGTGCCAGCAGTCCCGGACATCAAGAGACCCAGTACTTC. This chain connects TRBV27 to TRBJ2-5, with D maybe TRBD1 (5 bases). V was cut by 5 bases and J by 2 bases, with 9 bases left in between. Germline CDR1 and CDR2: MNHEY and SMNVEV (reference sequence). The CDR3 is 13 amino acids.

The gene calls are TRBV5-8 and TRBJ2-5, with D maybe TRBD1 (6 bases). The V and J ends lost 5 bases and 5 bases respectively, with 19 bases between them. CDR1 and CDR2 (germline): SGHTS, YDEGEE. This CDR3 is built from 15 residues. The chain's CDR3 is CASRYRDILRETQYF. The CDR3 region has the DNA TGTGCCAGCAGGTACCGGGACATCCTCCGGGAGACCCAGTACTTC.

This clone has only one observation. The chain has TRBV10-3 and TRBJ2-2, with D possibly being TRBD2 (6 bases). Trimming removed 10 bases from V and 5 bases from J, with 14 bases in between. From germline, CDR1 is ENHRY and CDR2 SYGVKD. There are 13 residues in the CDR3. CDR3 in amino acids: CATHLGRTGELFF. The CDR3 DNA reads TGTGCCACCCACCTCGGGAGAACCGGGGAGCTGTTTTTT.

The chain employs TRBV5-1 and TRBJ1-1, with D uncertain. Germline-derived CDR1 and CDR2 are SGHRS and YFSETQ. V dropped 1 base and J dropped 3 bases, with 10 bases sitting between them. The CDR3 covers 14 residues. CDR3 in DNA: TGCGCCAGCAGCTTGAAGGGCATGGACACTGAAGCTTTCTTT. Its translation: CASSLKGMDTEAFF.

The chain employs TRBV29-1 and TRBJ1-1, with D perhaps matching TRBD1 (5 bases). The CDR3 contains 15 residues. V was cut by 4 bases and J by 0 bases, with 15 bases left in between. Per the germline V gene, CDR1 is SQVTM and CDR2 is ANQGSEA. CDR3 DNA: TGCAGCGTTGCCCCAGGGTGGGGAATGAACACTGAAGCTTTCTTT. This codes for CSVAPGWGMNTEAFF.

As DNA, the CDR3 is TGCGCCAGCAGCCAAGATCAAGCTGGCGGGGCCGAGCAGTACTTC. This encodes CASSQDQAGGAEQYF. The chain combines TRBV4-1 with TRBJ2-7; tentatively, D is TRBD2 (6 bases). Germline V lookup: CDR1 MGHRA, CDR2 YSYEKL. The ends were cut back, 0 bases at V and 6 bases at J, with 15 bases in the middle. The CDR3 has 15 amino acids.

The genes are TRBV29-1 and TRBJ2-4; TRBD1 matches at 7 bases. With 1 base clipped from V and 0 bases from J, the junction kept 15 bases outside the gene matches. The CDR3 loop spans 19 amino acids. The germline V gene encodes CDR1 SQVTM and CDR2 ANQGSEA. In nucleotides, the CDR3 is TGCAGCGTTGAAGGCCGACAGGGAATGGGGGACATAGCCAAAAACATTCAGTACTTC. Protein sequence: CSVEGRQGMGDIAKNIQYF. Looking up the rest from reference TRBV29-1 and TRBJ2-4 gives the full variable domain: SAVISQKPSRDICQRGTSLTIQCQVDSQVTMMFWYRQQPGQSLTLIATANQGSEATYESGFVIDKFPISRPNLTFSTLTVSNMSPEDSSIYLCSVEGRQGMGDIAKNIQYFGAGTRLSVL.

Written as DNA, the CDR3 is TGTGCCAGCAGCTCTCCGGGAGCATGGTTACCTGGGGCCAACGTCCTGACTTTC. Protein product: CASSSPGAWLPGANVLTF. The V call is TRBV5-6, the J call TRBJ2-6, with D perhaps TRBD2 (6 bases). Germline V CDR1 and CDR2: SGHDT, YYEEEE. The V gene lost 3 bases and the J gene lost 2 bases, with 18 bases spanning the gap. The CDR3 consists of 18 residues.

J is TRBJ2-1 and V is TRBV6-5; 12 bases are a match to TRBD2. The CDR3 runs to 15 residues. V shed 4 bases and J 4 bases; nucleotides not matched to a gene: 2. Germline V CDR1 and CDR2: MNHEY, SVGAGI. The CDR3 DNA reads as TGTGCCAGCAGTTCTACTAGCGGGGGGTACAATGAGCAGTTCTTC. It yields the protein CASSSTSGGYNEQFF.

The J gene is TRBJ1-2, the V gene TRBV10-2; the match to TRBD1 covers 7 bases. The V gene end was trimmed by 2 bases and the J gene end by 0 bases; junction bases not matched to a gene: 0. The CDR3 covers 14 residues. Germline V CDR1 and CDR2: WSHSY, SAAADI. DNA for the CDR3: TGCGCCAGCAGTGAGCAGGGGGCTAACTATGGCTACACCTTC. As protein: CASSEQGANYGYTF.

J is TRBJ2-7 and V is TRBV7-9; maybe TRBD2 (6 bases). Per the germline V gene, CDR1 is SEHNR and CDR2 is FQNEAQ (reference sequence). The CDR3 spans 15 residues. Trimming shortened V by 3 bases and J by 5 bases, and 17 bases separated the two germline ends. In DNA, the CDR3 is TGTGCCAGCAGCTTTAGGGAGGACGGCCCCCACGAGCAGTACTTC. Amino acids: CASSFREDGPHEQYF.

There are a few counts of this clone. The V and J genes are TRBV9 and TRBJ2-1; D gene uncertain. CDR1 SGDLS and CDR2 YYNGEE come from the germline V gene. CDR3 length: 14 amino acids. Trimming removed 0 bases at V and 8 bases at J, with 12 bases between. Written as DNA, the CDR3 is TGTGCCAGCAGCGTAGCCCCGTGGTCCTATGAGCAGTTCTTC. Translating gives CASSVAPWSYEQFF.

V and J are TRBV6-5 and TRBJ1-3; no definite D call. V lost 0 bases and J 2 bases, leaving 8 bases between the germline ends. The CDR3 sequence is 15 residues long. Germline CDR1 reads MNHEY; CDR2 reads SVGAGI. CDR3 coding DNA: TGTGCCAGCAGTTACTCTACACAAACTGGAAACACCATATATTTT. Translated, it gives CASSYSTQTGNTIYF.

V is TRBV27 and J is TRBJ1-2; D not certain. The CDR3 consists of 13 residues. Per the germline V gene, CDR1 is MNHEY and CDR2 is SMNVEV (reference sequence). Between the trimmed V and J ends, which lost 6 bases and 4 bases, there was a span of 12 bases. The DNA for the CDR3 is TGTGCCAGCAGCCGACGGAACCCCTATGGCTACACCTTC. This gives the protein CASSRRNPYGYTF.

The CDR3 reads CASSLQISYNEQFF. CDR3 bases: TGCGCCAGCAGCTTACAGATCTCCTACAATGAGCAGTTCTTC. The V gene is TRBV5-1, the J gene TRBJ2-1; D unresolved. The CDR3 contains 14 residues. In germline, CDR1 is SGHRS, CDR2 YFSETQ. V lost 2 bases, J lost 0 bases, and 6 bases lay in between.